This T cell receptor beta chain was documented in a study of long-term antiretroviral therapy in people with HIV. It was version v3.0 of the immunoSEQ assay that was run at survey level. The protocol was immunoSEQ multiplex PCR, while the TCRdb copy is restricted to in-frame clones and leaves out a portion. The sample shows roughly 25,000 clones, around 79% of them seen only once. To note about this clone: Its matching antigen is unknown.

Between the trimmed V and J ends, which lost 3 bases and 11 bases, there was a span of 13 bases. Germline lookup yields CDR1 MGHDK and CDR2 SYGVNS. The CDR3 consists of 12 residues. Notes on the study in general: Clones that expanded before ART (that is, prior to treatment) dominated the repertoire at all time points.

Samples held about 0.95-10 million cryopreserved PBMC, and DNA extraction followed. The V call is TRBV25-1, the J call TRBJ2-5; weak D call: TRBD1 (5 bases). The source material was unsorted PBMCs, sampled 1.1 years before starting antiretroviral therapy. This TCR was recovered from a woman aged 25 to 45 with HIV. CDR3 sequence reads: CASSEGLSGQYF. Here the CDR3 DNA reads TGTGCCAGCAGTGAGGGGCTATCTGGGCAGTACTTC.